This passage covers 26 T cell receptor beta chains from one sample sequenced in a study of shared clonotypes between healthy human individuals. Cells designated naive CD8 were CD45RO-negative and were positively selected for CCR7, with terminally differentiated effector memory CD45RA+ cells excluded. The protocol was immunoSEQ multiplex PCR, while the TCRdb copy is restricted to in-frame clones and leaves out a portion. The top ten hold under 1.5% of the sample, which has roughly 1,800,000 clones, about 94% seen once. The sample consisted of naive CD8+ T cells sorted from blood. The receptor source for this set is a man in his late teens or twenties in good health.

The J gene is TRBJ2-2, the V gene TRBV7-9; D is perhaps TRBD1 (5 bases). CDR3 length: 17 residues. V was pared by 1 base and J by 4 bases, with 16 bases between. Germline V lookup: CDR1 SEHNR, CDR2 FQNEAQ (reference sequence). The CDR3 protein is CASSLGAASQGTGELFF. CDR3 in DNA: TGTGCCAGCAGCTTAGGGGCGGCCAGCCAGGGCACCGGGGAGCTGTTTTTT.

The rearrangement links TRBV19 to TRBJ1-1; D call uncertain. The CDR3 covers 14 residues. Trimming shortened V by 3 bases and J by 6 bases, and 14 bases separated the two germline ends. The germline V gene has CDR1 LNHDA and CDR2 SQIVND (reference sequence). Here the CDR3 DNA reads TGTGCCAGTAGTATCGATCCAAATGGTGCTGAAGCTTTCTTT. Translated: CASSIDPNGAEAFF.

The rearrangement links TRBV10-3 to TRBJ2-1; no clear D gene. The CDR3 extends over 14 amino acids. With 1 base removed from V and 4 bases from J, the gap between germline ends came to 8 bases. Looked up from germline, CDR1 is ENHRY and CDR2 is SYGVKD. The CDR3 spells CAISEFPEYNEQFF. CDR3 nucleotides: TGTGCCATCAGTGAGTTTCCGGAGTACAATGAGCAGTTCTTC.

Written as DNA, the CDR3 is TGTGCCACCAGCAGAGAAAGGGCAGGGGGACGGTCAGATACGCAGTATTTT. The encoded protein is CATSRERAGGRSDTQYF. The chain links TRBV15 to TRBJ2-3; 7 bases are a match to TRBD1. The CDR3 sequence is 17 residues long. The germline V gene has CDR1 LNHNV and CDR2 YYDKDF (reference sequence). The ends lost 0 bases at V and 4 bases at J; junction bases unmatched: 10.

This clone was seen only once. The rearrangement joins TRBV11-3 to TRBJ2-7; 8 bases agree with TRBD1. Losses at the gene ends were 5 bases for V and 4 bases for J; bases not matched to a gene: 1. In germline, CDR1 is SGHNT, CDR2 YENEEA. This CDR3 has 12 residues. The CDR3 nucleotides are TGTGCCAGCAGCGGGGACAGGTACGAGCAGTACTTC. Protein sequence: CASSGDRYEQYF. Combining the CDR3 with reference TRBV11-3 and TRBJ2-7 gives the whole variable domain EAGVVQSPRYKIIEKKQPVAFWCNPISGHNTLYWYLQNLGQGPELLIRYENEEAVDDSQLPKDRFSAERLKGVDSTLKIQPAELGDSAVYLCASSGDRYEQYFGPGTRLTVT.

The chain links TRBV10-1 to TRBJ2-7; 12 positions agree with TRBD2. This CDR3 contains 16 residues. Germline-derived CDR1 and CDR2 are WNHNN and SYGVQD (reference sequence). J gave up 1 base and V 4 bases, and 5 bases lay outside the gene matches. The DNA of the CDR3 is TGCGCCAGCAGTGGGGAGACTAGCGGGAGTTCCTACGAGCAGTACTTC. This translates into CASSGETSGSSYEQYF.

This clone was counted once. The chain couples TRBV19 to TRBJ1-5; TRBD1 might be the D (5 bases). CDR3 length equals 15 residues. From germline, CDR1 is LNHDA and CDR2 SQIVND (reference sequence). V was shortened by 5 bases and J by 2 bases, with 13 bases between the two germline ends. Here the CDR3 reads CASSVTGLGNQPQHF. CDR3 coding DNA: TGTGCCAGTAGTGTAACAGGCCTCGGCAATCAGCCCCAGCATTTT.

This clone showed up just a few times. The chain uses TRBV6-5 and TRBJ1-6, with TRBD1 matching over 9 bases. The CDR3 is 13 amino acids. Germline CDR1 and CDR2: MNHEY and SVGAGI. V lost 6 bases to trimming and J lost 10 bases; unmatched junction nucleotides: 4. The CDR3 DNA is TGTGCCAGCAGAACAGGGGGCAGATCACCCCTCCACTTT. It translates to CASRTGGRSPLHF.

This clone has only one observation. The chain is built from TRBV7-2 and TRBJ2-1; 8 nucleotides agree with TRBD2. CDR1 and CDR2 from the germline V gene are SGHTA and FQGNSA. V dropped 5 bases and J dropped 3; count of bases not matched to a gene: 6. The CDR3 length is 15 residues. CDR3 nucleotides: TGTGCCAGCAGCCTACTAGCGGAGAACTACAATGAGCAGTTCTTC. This sequence encodes CASSLLAENYNEQFF.

The chain has TRBV4-3 and TRBJ2-7; D is unclear. This CDR3 has 15 residues. Germline CDR1 LGHNA, CDR2 YSLEER. Trimming stripped 1 base from V and 4 bases from J, with 14 bases between. The CDR3 DNA reads TGCGCCAGCAGCCAAGTTTTGGCCCCCCCTTACGAGCAGTACTTC. Translated, it gives CASSQVLAPPYEQYF.

As concerns this clone: Within the sample, other DNA sequences also encode this same CDR3. The chain has TRBV9 and TRBJ2-7, with 10 nucleotides matching TRBD1. V was pared by 3 bases and J by 1 base, with 1 base of the junction left unmatched. The CDR3 totals 14 residues. Germline lookup yields CDR1 SGDLS and CDR2 YYNGEE. CDR3 coding DNA: TGTGCCAGCAGCGGGGGACAGGGGTCCTACGAGCAGTACTTC. Amino acids: CASSGGQGSYEQYF.

This sequence joins TRBV2 and TRBJ2-2; 14 bases match TRBD2. The V gene's germline CDR1 is SNHLY and CDR2 FYNNEI. There are 19 residues in the CDR3. The trim removed 5 bases at V and 4 bases at J, leaving 12 bases unmatched. CDR3 protein: CASSSPTSGGAGITGELFF. For the CDR3, the DNA is TGTGCCAGCAGTTCCCCGACTAGCGGGGGGGCCGGGATCACCGGGGAGCTGTTTTTT.

This chain joins TRBV19 and TRBJ1-6; a weak D match, TRBD1 (5 bases). CDR1 LNHDA and CDR2 SQIVND come from the germline V gene (reference sequence). CDR3 length: 16 residues. The V gene lost 7 bases and the J gene lost 2 bases, with 15 bases spanning the gap. The CDR3 DNA is TGTGCCAGTACTGAAAACGGACATCCCTATAATTCACCCCTCCACTTT. Amino acids: CASTENGHPYNSPLHF.

As for this clone: The same CDR3 arises from other DNA sequences in this sample as well. This chain connects TRBV7-9 to TRBJ2-7, with a weak D call TRBD1 (5 bases). The CDR3 is 14 amino acids. V dropped 1 base and J dropped 2 bases, with 9 bases sitting between them. Germline lookup yields CDR1 SEHNR and CDR2 FQNEAQ (reference sequence). The CDR3 protein is CASSLDPGTYEQYF. CDR3 bases: TGTGCCAGCAGCTTAGATCCAGGGACCTACGAGCAGTACTTC.

The chain employs TRBV9 and TRBJ1-1; D is uncertain. V was cut by 4 bases and J by 5 bases, with 9 bases left in between. Per germline, CDR1 SGDLS and CDR2 YYNGEE. This CDR3 comprises 12 residues. CDR3 protein: CASSPPGTEAFF. CDR3 coding DNA: TGTGCCAGCAGCCCCCCCGGGACTGAAGCTTTCTTT.

Regarding this clone: This specimen includes other DNA sequences encoding the same CDR3. The V call is TRBV6-1, the J call TRBJ2-7; 11 nucleotides agree with TRBD1. Germline V CDR1 and CDR2: MNHNS, SASEGT. This CDR3 comprises 13 residues. Trimming cost V 6 bases and J 4 bases; bases outside gene matches: 2. In DNA, the CDR3 is TGTGCCAGCAGCGGGACAGGGGGGTACGAGCAGTACTTC. Its protein is CASSGTGGYEQYF.

This chain connects TRBV7-9 to TRBJ2-1; D is unresolved. The CDR3 extends over 14 amino acids. Trimming removed 1 base at V and 6 bases at J, with 10 bases between. Germline assignment: CDR1 SEHNR and CDR2 FQNEAQ (reference sequence). CDR3 sequence: CASSLEDGFNEQFF. CDR3 DNA sequence: TGTGCCAGCAGCTTAGAGGACGGATTCAATGAGCAGTTCTTC.

On this clone: The same CDR3 can be traced to other DNA sequences in this sample. J is TRBJ2-5 and V is TRBV30; either TRBD1 or TRBD2 may supply D (5 bases each). Trimming took 2 bases from V and 2 from J, leaving 6 bases between them. Per the germline V gene, CDR1 is GTSNPN and CDR2 is SVGIG (reference sequence). This CDR3 has 12 residues. The CDR3 loop reads CAWSWGQETQYF. In nucleotides, the CDR3 is TGTGCCTGGAGTTGGGGGCAAGAGACCCAGTACTTC. Looking up the rest from reference TRBV30 and TRBJ2-5 gives the full variable domain: SQTIHQWPATLVQPVGSPLSLECTVEGTSNPNLYWYRQAAGRGLQLLFYSVGIGQISSEVPQNLSASRPQDRQFILSSKKLLLSDSGFYLCAWSWGQETQYFGPGTRLLVL.

This clone appeared a single time. The chain couples TRBV9 to TRBJ2-1; 11 nucleotides agree with TRBD2. Germline V gene sequence: CDR1 SGDLS, CDR2 YYNGEE. The CDR3 covers 15 residues. The V segment lost 4 bases and the J segment 9 bases; nucleotides outside the gene matches: 9. The CDR3: CASSFSGGAAGEQFF. In DNA form, the CDR3 reads TGTGCCAGCAGCTTTAGCGGGGGGGCCGCCGGTGAGCAGTTCTTC.

The chain couples TRBV4-3 to TRBJ2-7; 8 bases align to TRBD1. CDR1 is LGHNA, CDR2 YSLEER, per germline. V shed 3 bases and J 5 bases; nucleotides not matched to a gene: 9. The CDR3 sequence is 15 residues long. This CDR3 reads CASSHSPGQGDEQYF. For the CDR3, the DNA is TGCGCCAGCAGCCATTCCCCAGGACAGGGAGACGAGCAGTACTTC.

This chain connects TRBV12-2 to TRBJ2-7. TRBV12-2 is shown as a pseudogene. The CDR3 covers 15 residues. CDR3 DNA sequence: TGTGCAAGTCGCTCGGCCCGGGGGCCCAGTAAAGAGCAGTACTTC. Amino acids: CASRSARGPSKEQYF.

The rearrangement links TRBV6-5 to TRBJ1-3; D ambiguous. Trimming stripped 2 bases from V and 0 bases from J, with 5 bases between. In germline, CDR1 is MNHEY, CDR2 SVGAGI. This CDR3 has 14 residues. The CDR3 DNA reads as TGTGCCAGCAGTTACGAAGCCTCTGGAAACACCATATATTTT. Protein: CASSYEASGNTIYF.

This clone was seen a single time. The rearrangement uses TRBV7-9 and TRBJ1-1; no reliable D call. V gave up 4 bases and J gave up 7 bases, with 16 bases separating them. The CDR3 is 14 residues long. The germline V gene has CDR1 SEHNR and CDR2 FQNEAQ (reference sequence). The CDR3 loop is CASSYLEAGDEAFF. DNA of the CDR3: TGTGCCAGCAGCTACTTAGAGGCCGGGGATGAAGCTTTCTTT. The full variable domain, rest sourced from reference TRBV7-9 and TRBJ1-1, is DTGVSQNPRHKITKRGQNVTFRCDPISEHNRLYWYRQTLGQGPEFLTYFQNEAQLEKSRLLSDRFSAERPKGSFSTLEIQRTEQGDSAMYLCASSYLEAGDEAFFGQGTRLTVV.

The chain links TRBV27 to TRBJ1-6, with D tentatively TRBD1 (6 bases). Germline loops: CDR1 MNHEY, CDR2 SMNVEV (reference sequence). The CDR3 runs 16 residues. Between the trimmed V and J ends, which lost 1 base and 7 bases, there was a span of 14 bases. The CDR3 DNA reads TGTGCCAGCAGTTTATGGGGGGCAGGGCCCAATTCACCCCTCCACTTT. This gives the protein CASSLWGAGPNSPLHF.

This chain uses TRBV5-6 with TRBJ1-2; the match to TRBD1 covers 10 bases. V was pared by 4 bases and J by 5 bases, with 11 bases of the junction left unmatched. The CDR3 consists of 16 residues. Germline V gene lookup returns CDR1 SGHDT and CDR2 YYEEEE. The CDR3 is CASSHRSRDRGYGYTF. The CDR3 nucleotides read TGTGCCAGCAGCCACCGCTCCCGGGACAGGGGATATGGCTACACCTTC.

The gene calls are TRBV7-9 and TRBJ2-7, with D perhaps matching TRBD2 (5 bases). There are 14 residues in the CDR3. The germline V gene has CDR1 SEHNR and CDR2 FQNEAQ (reference sequence). Between the trimmed V and J ends, which lost 1 base and 5 bases, there was a span of 12 bases. CDR3 residues: CASSLVLDGDEQYF. The DNA for the CDR3 is TGTGCCAGCAGCTTAGTTCTAGACGGGGACGAGCAGTACTTC. The full variable domain, completed using reference TRBV7-9 and TRBJ2-7, is DTGVSQNPRHKITKRGQNVTFRCDPISEHNRLYWYRQTLGQGPEFLTYFQNEAQLEKSRLLSDRFSAERPKGSFSTLEIQRTEQGDSAMYLCASSLVLDGDEQYFGPGTRLTVT.